Below, one T cell receptor (beta chain) is given with its context. The sample comes from a study of blood T cell repertoires in COVID-19. Study as a whole: COVID-19 samples from acute and convalescent phases originated in the United States, Italy and Spain. T cells, B-cell-depleted T cells, or PBMCs supplied cDNA or gDNA.

Germline CDR1 SEHNR, CDR2 FQNEAQ (reference sequence). V lost 2 bases, J lost 1 base, and 14 bases lay in between. CDR3 length: 16 residues. Per the study methods: Amplification of reference gene primers provided the estimated nucleated cell counts. Sequenced by immunoSEQ multiplex PCR; TCRdb stores in-frame clones only, minus some. V and J calls and clone size are given by that table; D and trimming were obtained from the DNA. The profile shows tens of thousands of clones, 65% to 85% of them singletons. This sequence was found in a man aged 45 to 65 with acute or convalescent COVID-19. The rearrangement links TRBV7-9 to TRBJ2-5; the D is unclear. The sample consisted of peripheral blood. The CDR3 loop is CASSLWSRIGQETQYF. The DNA for the CDR3 is TGTGCCAGCAGCTTATGGTCCAGGATAGGCCAAGAGACCCAGTACTTC.